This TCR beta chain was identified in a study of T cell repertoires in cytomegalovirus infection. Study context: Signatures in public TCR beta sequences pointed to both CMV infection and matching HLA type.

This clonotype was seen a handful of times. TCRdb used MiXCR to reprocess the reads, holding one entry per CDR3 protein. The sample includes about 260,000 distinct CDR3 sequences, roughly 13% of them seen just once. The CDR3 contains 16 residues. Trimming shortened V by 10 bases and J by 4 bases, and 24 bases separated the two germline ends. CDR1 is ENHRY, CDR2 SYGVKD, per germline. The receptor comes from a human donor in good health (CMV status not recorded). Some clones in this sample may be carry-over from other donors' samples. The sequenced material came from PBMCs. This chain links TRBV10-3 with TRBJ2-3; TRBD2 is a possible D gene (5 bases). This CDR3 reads CATSRPSPNRADTQYF. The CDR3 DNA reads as TGTGCCACCTCACGGCCTAGCCCGAACCGTGCAGATACGCAGTATTTT.